Below are 9 T cell receptor beta chains sequenced from a single sample in a study of T cell responses to AZD1222 COVID-19 vaccine. Repertoires were generated with immunoSEQ multiplex PCR, while TCRdb's copy carries only in-frame clones and drops some. The sample includes some 120,000 clones, over 75% of them seen just once. Material: peripheral blood, obtained 28 days after the second AZD1222 dose. These receptor sequences come from an adult who received the AZD1222 COVID-19 vaccine.

This chain connects TRBV3-1 (or the pseudogene TRBV3-2) to TRBJ1-1; D is unclear. In germline, CDR1 is LGHDT, CDR2 YNNKEL (reference sequence). CDR3 size: 13 residues. With 2 bases removed from V and 1 base from J, the gap between germline ends came to 5 bases. As DNA, the CDR3 is TGTGCCAGCAGCCAACCGGGGAACACTGAAGCTTTCTTT. Translated: CASSQPGNTEAFF.

In regard to this clone: The sample carries other DNA sequences with the same CDR3. The chain is built from TRBV5-1 and TRBJ1-3; unclear D gene. Trimming stripped 0 bases from V and 2 bases from J, with 6 bases between. The CDR3 contains 14 residues. Germline loops: CDR1 SGHRS, CDR2 YFSETQ. CDR3 in DNA: TGCGCCAGCAGCTTGGAAGGGACTGGAAACACCATATATTTT. Residues: CASSLEGTGNTIYF.

The rearrangement links TRBV4-1 to TRBJ1-1; D gene ambiguous. Germline V gene sequence: CDR1 MGHRA, CDR2 YSYEKL. This CDR3 spans 14 amino acids. The ends were cut back, 3 bases at V and 1 base at J, with 9 bases in the middle. The CDR3, as DNA: TGCGCCAGCAGCCACAGGACGGGGAACACTGAAGCTTTCTTT. Translation gives CASSHRTGNTEAFF.

The chain joins TRBV4-1 to TRBJ2-5, with D hard to call. The CDR3 extends over 15 amino acids. Germline CDR1 reads MGHRA; CDR2 reads YSYEKL. Trimming shortened V by 0 bases and J by 5 bases, and 13 bases separated the two germline ends. The CDR3 sequence is CASSQEGHIRETQYF. CDR3 nucleotides: TGCGCCAGCAGCCAAGAGGGTCATATCCGGGAGACCCAGTACTTC.

This chain uses TRBV6-5 with TRBJ1-1, with D possibly matching TRBD1 (6 bases). Germline V gene sequence: CDR1 MNHEY, CDR2 SVGAGI. CDR3 length: 13 amino acids. The V end lost 0 bases, the J end lost 11 bases, and 13 bases lay between the germline ends. In DNA form, the CDR3 reads TGTGCCAGCAGTTACTCCGGGGGCGCAGAGGCTTTCTTT. Encoded protein: CASSYSGGAEAFF.

The gene calls are TRBV29-1 and TRBJ2-1, with 12 bases aligning to TRBD2. The CDR3 consists of 14 residues. The junction had 1 base not matched to a gene; V was cut back by 3 bases and J by 4 bases. Germline V gives CDR1 SQVTM, CDR2 ANQGSEA. The CDR3 spells CSVDGTSGYNEQFF. CDR3 nucleotides: TGCAGCGTTGACGGGACTAGCGGGTACAATGAGCAGTTCTTC.

This sequence joins TRBV6-1 and TRBJ1-4; D is undetermined. The CDR3 consists of 11 residues. V was shortened by 2 bases and J by 10 bases, with 5 bases between the two germline ends. Germline V gene lookup returns CDR1 MNHNS and CDR2 SASEGT. The CDR3, as DNA: TGTGCCAGCAGTGAACATGGAAAACTGTTTTTT. As protein: CASSEHGKLFF.

The gene calls are TRBV18 and TRBJ2-5, with 7 bases fitting TRBD2. J was trimmed by 5 bases and V by 1 base; bases with no gene match: 4. Per germline, CDR1 KGHSH and CDR2 LQKENI. CDR3 length equals 14 residues. Here the CDR3 DNA reads TGTGCCAGCTCACCACGGGAGGGGCTCGAGACCCAGTACTTC. Its protein product is CASSPREGLETQYF. Using reference TRBV18 and TRBJ2-5 for the parts outside the CDR3, the full variable domain is NAGVMQNPRHLVRRRGQEARLRCSPMKGHSHVYWYRQLPEEGLKFMVYLQKENIIDESGMPKERFSAEFPKEGPSILRIQQVVRGDSAAYFCASSPREGLETQYFGPGTRLLVL.

J is TRBJ1-6 and V is TRBV11-2; TRBD1 aligns across 10 bases. CDR1 is SGHAT and CDR2 is FQNNGV in the germline V gene. With 4 bases clipped from V and 8 bases from J, the junction kept 8 bases outside the gene matches. This CDR3 is built from 16 residues. CDR3 DNA sequence: TGTGCCAGCAGCTGGTCCGGGACAGGGGCATATTCACCCCTCCACTTT. Its protein product is CASSWSGTGAYSPLHF.